Included here is one T cell receptor (beta chain) sequence, with context. Its antigen is currently unknown. PCR amplification relied on 60 Vbeta primers (plus 13 Jbeta primers). Sequencing was performed with immunoSEQ multiplex PCR; in TCRdb, only in-frame clones are kept and a portion is missing. The sample records about 100,000 clones, 75% being singletons. The CDR3 is 13 amino acids. The germline V gene encodes CDR1 MNHNY and CDR2 SVGAGI (reference sequence). V dropped 2 bases and J dropped 4 bases, with 8 bases sitting between them. The data derive from a study of cytomegalovirus exposure and HLA in healthy donors. General study results and limits: As was reported, the classifier diagnosed cytomegalovirus status with high specificity and sensitivity. TCR beta chain V- and J-gene trimming was linked, in a later analysis, to a missense variant in DCLRE1C. Researchers counted 164 TCR beta chains as cytomegalovirus-associated.

Sequencing used PBMCs. This chain joins TRBV6-6 and TRBJ2-5, with a possible D match to TRBD2 (6 bases). The clonotype originates from a woman aged 18-35 years in good health and CMV-seropositive. CDR3 sequence reads: CASSYREVETQYF. The CDR3 DNA is TGTGCCAGCAGTTACAGGGAGGTAGAGACCCAGTACTTC.